The subject of this entry is one T cell receptor (beta chain). Its specificity is unknown. The patients chosen for sequencing had shown expansion of CD8+CD57+ cells (detected by flow cytometry). The sample originates from a study of CD8+CD57+ T cells in acquired aplastic anemia. Profiling of TCR beta VDJ combinations and CDR3 sequences used genomic DNA as template. From the reads, TCRdb called clonotypes with MiXCR, one entry per CDR3 protein. The sample yields more than 150,000 distinct CDR3 sequences, 48% seen once. General study points: Patients shared some 29 CD8+ CDR3 sequences with controls. Significant differences in CD8+ Simpson's diversity were not observed between patients and controls.

The sample was sorted CD4+, CD8+, or CD8+CD57+ T cells (not recorded which) from PBMCs. This TCR came from a human donor with aplastic anemia.

CDR3 sequence: CASSLVPSGYRYQETQYF. The CDR3 DNA sequence: TGTGCCAGCAGCTTAGTGCCTAGCGGATATCGCTACCAAGAGACCCAGTACTTC. J is TRBJ2-5 and V is TRBV7-2; TRBD2 aligns across 7 bases. This CDR3 comprises 18 residues. J gave up 0 bases and V 1 base, and 11 bases lay outside the gene matches. In germline, CDR1 is SGHTA, CDR2 FQGNSA.